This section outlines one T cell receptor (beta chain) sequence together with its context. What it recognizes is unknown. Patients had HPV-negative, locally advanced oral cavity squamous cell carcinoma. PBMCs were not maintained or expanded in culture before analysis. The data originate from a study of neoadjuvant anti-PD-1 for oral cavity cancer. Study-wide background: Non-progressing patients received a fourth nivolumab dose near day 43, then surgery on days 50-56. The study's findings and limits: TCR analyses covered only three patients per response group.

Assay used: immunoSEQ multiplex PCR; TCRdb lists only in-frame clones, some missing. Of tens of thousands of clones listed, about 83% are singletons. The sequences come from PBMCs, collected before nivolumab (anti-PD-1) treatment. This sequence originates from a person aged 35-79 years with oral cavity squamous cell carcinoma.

The CDR3 loop is CASRGQGDTDTQYF. CDR3 in DNA: TGTGCCAGCAGGGGACAGGGTGACACAGATACGCAGTATTTT. The V call is TRBV6-4, the J call TRBJ2-3; 9 bases match TRBD1. V gave up 6 bases and J gave up 2 bases; unmatched junction bases: 3. This CDR3 comprises 14 residues. Germline assignment: CDR1 MRHNA and CDR2 SNTAGT.